This is a list of T cell receptor beta chains from one sample in a study of a mutant IDH1 vaccine in newly diagnosed glioma. Generated by immunoSEQ multiplex PCR, the TCRdb table keeps only in-frame clones and is missing some. This sample has 25,000 to 35,000 clones; roughly 82% occur once, and the top ten carry roughly 20%. The source material was PBMCs, sampled from a glioma patient treated with radiotherapy, temozolomide or both. The receptors stem from a man aged 25-45 years with glioma. Each CDR3 is given with its conserved first and last residue. Each record gives: J gene, CDR3 length, V gene, clone size, D gene, CDR3 protein, CDR3 DNA. A D gene is named only where the DNA matches it firmly. The listing skips clone size in some rows; elsewhere it reads once, few, many or a size class.

J gene: TRBJ2-2
CDR3 length: 11
V gene: TRBV29-1
clone size: NA
D gene: NA
CDR3 protein: CSVVNTGELFF
CDR3 DNA: TGCAGCGTTGTTAACACCGGGGAGCTGTTTTTT

J gene: TRBJ1-3
CDR3 length: 20
V gene: TRBV5-1
clone size: once
D gene: NA
CDR3 protein: CASSSGVMGAPVLSGNTIYF
CDR3 DNA: TGCGCCAGCAGCTCGGGAGTGATGGGGGCTCCTGTTCTCTCTGGAAACACCATATATTTT

J gene: TRBJ1-2
CDR3 length: 17
V gene: TRBV2
clone size: NA
D gene: TRBD1
CDR3 protein: CASSDWGQGGRGYGYTF
CDR3 DNA: TGTGCCAGCAGTGACTGGGGACAGGGGGGTAGGGGCTATGGCTACACCTTC

J gene: TRBJ1-1
CDR3 length: 15
V gene: TRBV6-5
clone size: NA
D gene: NA
CDR3 protein: CASRRGGGEGSEAFF
CDR3 DNA: TGTGCCAGCAGACGGGGCGGCGGGGAGGGGTCTGAAGCTTTCTTT

J gene: TRBJ1-4
CDR3 length: 12
V gene: TRBV4-1
clone size: NA
D gene: TRBD1
CDR3 protein: CASSQVDRELFF
CDR3 DNA: TGCGCCAGCAGCCAAGTAGACAGGGAACTGTTTTTT

J gene: TRBJ2-7
CDR3 length: 15
V gene: TRBV18
clone size: few
D gene: TRBD1
CDR3 protein: CASSPSGQGAYEQYF
CDR3 DNA: TGTGCCAGCTCACCCTCGGGACAGGGGGCCTACGAGCAGTACTTC

J gene: TRBJ2-7
CDR3 length: 15
V gene: TRBV6-5
clone size: NA
D gene: TRBD1
CDR3 protein: CASRSGTGVSYEQYF
CDR3 DNA: TGTGCCAGCAGGTCCGGGACAGGGGTATCCTACGAGCAGTACTTC

J gene: TRBJ2-7
CDR3 length: 14
V gene: TRBV30
clone size: NA
D gene: TRBD1
CDR3 protein: CAWSVGGRGYEQYF
CDR3 DNA: TGTGCCTGGAGTGTAGGTGGCAGGGGGTACGAGCAGTACTTC

J gene: TRBJ2-1
CDR3 length: 14
V gene: TRBV28
clone size: few
D gene: NA
CDR3 protein: CASSRSQTYNEQFF
CDR3 DNA: TGTGCCAGCAGCAGGAGCCAAACCTACAATGAGCAGTTCTTC

J gene: TRBJ2-2
CDR3 length: 11
V gene: TRBV29-1
clone size: NA
D gene: NA
CDR3 protein: CSVDETGELFF
CDR3 DNA: TGCAGCGTGGACGAAACCGGGGAGCTGTTTTTT

J gene: TRBJ1-5
CDR3 length: 13
V gene: TRBV27
clone size: NA
D gene: NA
CDR3 protein: CASSYREHQPQHF
CDR3 DNA: TGTGCCAGCAGTTACAGGGAGCATCAGCCCCAGCATTTT

J gene: TRBJ1-2
CDR3 length: 13
V gene: TRBV9
clone size: NA
D gene: TRBD1
CDR3 protein: CASTPTGNYGYTF
CDR3 DNA: TGTGCCAGCACCCCGACAGGGAACTATGGCTACACCTTC

J gene: TRBJ2-7
CDR3 length: 13
V gene: TRBV6-5
clone size: NA
D gene: NA
CDR3 protein: CASSDFEGYEQYF
CDR3 DNA: TGTGCCAGCAGTGACTTCGAGGGTTACGAGCAGTACTTC

J gene: TRBJ2-2
CDR3 length: 17
V gene: TRBV10-3
clone size: NA
D gene: NA
CDR3 protein: CAIPKSLDRLNTGELFF
CDR3 DNA: TGTGCCATCCCCAAATCGCTTGACAGGCTTAACACCGGGGAGCTGTTTTTT

J gene: TRBJ1-1
CDR3 length: 14
V gene: TRBV27
clone size: few
D gene: NA
CDR3 protein: CASSGRGRYTEAFF
CDR3 DNA: TGTGCCAGCAGTGGCCGGGGGCGGTACACTGAAGCTTTCTTT

J gene: TRBJ1-5
CDR3 length: 14
V gene: TRBV19
clone size: NA
D gene: NA
CDR3 protein: CASSIKVLNQPQHF
CDR3 DNA: TGTGCCAGTAGTATAAAGGTACTCAATCAGCCCCAGCATTTT

J gene: TRBJ2-2
CDR3 length: 13
V gene: TRBV7-9
clone size: medium-sized
D gene: NA
CDR3 protein: CASSIQAGGELFF
CDR3 DNA: TGTGCCAGCAGTATTCAGGCCGGCGGGGAGCTGTTTTTT

J gene: TRBJ2-7
CDR3 length: 11
V gene: TRBV7-8
clone size: NA
D gene: NA
CDR3 protein: CASSGSYEQYF
CDR3 DNA: TGTGCCAGCAGCGGCTCCTACGAGCAGTACTTC

J gene: TRBJ1-1
CDR3 length: 14
V gene: TRBV28
clone size: once
D gene: NA
CDR3 protein: CASRPGLLNTEAFF
CDR3 DNA: TGTGCCAGCAGGCCGGGACTTTTGAACACTGAAGCTTTCTTT

J gene: TRBJ2-1
CDR3 length: 18
V gene: TRBV27
clone size: few
D gene: NA
CDR3 protein: CASSLSASYTRRVNEQFF
CDR3 DNA: TGTGCCAGCAGTTTATCGGCCAGTTATACTCGGAGGGTCAATGAGCAGTTCTTC

J gene: TRBJ2-1
CDR3 length: 12
V gene: TRBV30
clone size: NA
D gene: NA
CDR3 protein: CAWTLERNEQFF
CDR3 DNA: TGTGCCTGGACTCTGGAGCGTAATGAGCAGTTCTTC

J gene: TRBJ2-3
CDR3 length: 14
V gene: TRBV5-6
clone size: NA
D gene: NA
CDR3 protein: CASSPGGAADTQYF
CDR3 DNA: TGTGCCAGCAGCCCCGGGGGCGCGGCAGATACGCAGTATTTT

J gene: TRBJ2-5
CDR3 length: 11
V gene: TRBV7-9
clone size: few
D gene: NA
CDR3 protein: CASKGEETQYF
CDR3 DNA: TGTGCCAGCAAGGGGGAAGAGACCCAGTACTTC

J gene: TRBJ1-5
CDR3 length: 16
V gene: TRBV10-3
clone size: NA
D gene: NA
CDR3 protein: CAISESGPGGNQPQHF
CDR3 DNA: TGTGCCATCAGTGAGTCAGGGCCTGGGGGCAATCAGCCCCAGCATTTT

J gene: TRBJ2-7
CDR3 length: 13
V gene: TRBV4-2
clone size: NA
D gene: NA
CDR3 protein: CASSLKRGNEQYF
CDR3 DNA: TGTGCCAGCAGCCTAAAACGGGGCAACGAGCAGTACTTC

J gene: TRBJ1-3
CDR3 length: 14
V gene: TRBV5-8
clone size: once
D gene: NA
CDR3 protein: CASSFRGPGNTIYF
CDR3 DNA: TGTGCCAGCAGCTTTCGGGGACCTGGAAACACCATATATTTT

J gene: TRBJ2-1
CDR3 length: 16
V gene: TRBV5-1
clone size: NA
D gene: TRBD1
CDR3 protein: CASSLEQGFSYNEQFF
CDR3 DNA: TGCGCCAGCAGCTTGGAACAGGGGTTTTCCTACAATGAGCAGTTCTTC

J gene: TRBJ1-2
CDR3 length: 12
V gene: TRBV7-2
clone size: NA
D gene: NA
CDR3 protein: CASSSGAGGYTF
CDR3 DNA: TGTGCCAGCAGCTCGGGGGCCGGAGGCTACACCTTC

J gene: TRBJ2-1
CDR3 length: 16
V gene: TRBV30
clone size: NA
D gene: TRBD2
CDR3 protein: CAWSARRLAGSDEQFF
CDR3 DNA: TGTGCCTGGAGCGCGAGAAGACTAGCGGGAAGTGATGAGCAGTTCTTC

J gene: TRBJ2-7
CDR3 length: 14
V gene: TRBV27
clone size: NA
D gene: NA
CDR3 protein: CASSPAGSSYEQYF
CDR3 DNA: TGTGCCAGCAGTCCTGCAGGATCCTCCTACGAGCAGTACTTC

J gene: TRBJ2-5
CDR3 length: 13
V gene: TRBV29-1
clone size: NA
D gene: NA
CDR3 protein: CSVQQDPQETQYF
CDR3 DNA: TGCAGCGTTCAACAGGACCCCCAAGAGACCCAGTACTTC

J gene: TRBJ2-7
CDR3 length: 15
V gene: TRBV6-6
clone size: NA
D gene: TRBD1
CDR3 protein: CASSPGQVELYEQYF
CDR3 DNA: TGTGCCAGCAGCCCCGGACAGGTTGAATTGTACGAGCAGTACTTC

J gene: TRBJ1-6
CDR3 length: 15
V gene: TRBV15
clone size: once
D gene: NA
CDR3 protein: CATQRGSLMDSPLHF
CDR3 DNA: TGTGCCACCCAGCGGGGGTCCCTTATGGATTCACCCCTCCACTTT

J gene: TRBJ1-5
CDR3 length: 14
V gene: TRBV18
clone size: NA
D gene: NA
CDR3 protein: CASSPPQASGPQHF
CDR3 DNA: TGTGCCAGCTCACCACCGCAAGCATCGGGGCCCCAGCATTTT

J gene: TRBJ2-7
CDR3 length: 14
V gene: TRBV6-4
clone size: NA
D gene: TRBD2
CDR3 protein: CASSLYAGGYEQYF
CDR3 DNA: TGTGCCAGCAGTTTATACGCGGGGGGCTACGAGCAGTACTTC

J gene: TRBJ2-1
CDR3 length: 15
V gene: TRBV4-3
clone size: few
D gene: TRBD1
CDR3 protein: CASSPEGAVGNEQFF
CDR3 DNA: TGCGCCAGCAGCCCAGAGGGGGCCGTTGGGAATGAGCAGTTCTTC

J gene: TRBJ2-7
CDR3 length: 12
V gene: TRBV29-1
clone size: NA
D gene: NA
CDR3 protein: CSVDLGGREQYF
CDR3 DNA: TGCAGCGTTGATCTGGGGGGAAGGGAGCAGTACTTC

J gene: TRBJ2-7
CDR3 length: 13
V gene: TRBV27
clone size: few
D gene: NA
CDR3 protein: CASSRADSYEQYF
CDR3 DNA: TGTGCCAGCAGCAGAGCGGACAGCTACGAGCAGTACTTC

J gene: TRBJ2-2
CDR3 length: 19
V gene: TRBV4-1
clone size: NA
D gene: TRBD2
CDR3 protein: CASSPRTSGTTANTGELFF
CDR3 DNA: TGCGCCAGCAGCCCTCGGACTAGCGGGACCACGGCGAACACCGGGGAGCTGTTTTTT

J gene: TRBJ2-2
CDR3 length: 14
V gene: TRBV9
clone size: NA
D gene: NA
CDR3 protein: CASPRPIHTGELFF
CDR3 DNA: TGTGCCAGCCCGAGACCGATCCACACCGGGGAGCTGTTTTTT

J gene: TRBJ2-7
CDR3 length: 13
V gene: TRBV5-6
clone size: NA
D gene: NA
CDR3 protein: CASNRWGFYEQYF
CDR3 DNA: TGTGCCAGCAACCGTTGGGGCTTCTACGAGCAGTACTTC